This TCR beta chain stems from a study of blood T cell repertoires in COVID-19. Study-level information: Material from acute and convalescent COVID-19 was sourced from the United States, Italy and Spain. From T cells, B-cell-depleted T cells, or PBMCs came the material, which was cDNA or gDNA.

In the original analysis: Quantification of nucleated cells was approximated via reference gene primer amplification. The data were produced by immunoSEQ multiplex PCR, yet TCRdb's version contains in-frame clones alone and is incomplete. That table supplies the V and J calls and clone size; D and trimming were determined from the DNA. Among some 190,000 clones, 88% were seen once, and the ten largest hold about 6.6%. V was shortened by 2 bases and J by 1 base, with 5 bases between the two germline ends. The CDR3 length is 14 residues. In germline, CDR1 is SGHAT, CDR2 FQNNGV. Source material: peripheral blood. The V and J genes are TRBV11-2 and TRBJ2-2; no clear D. The receptor was isolated from a woman in her 40s who had recovered from COVID-19. Here the CDR3 reads CASSLKQNTGELFF. CDR3 DNA: TGTGCCAGCAGCTTAAAGCAGAACACCGGGGAGCTGTTTTTT.